One T cell receptor beta chain is described in this entry. The same CDR3 arises from other DNA sequences in this sample as well. The CDR3 extends over 14 amino acids. The ends lost 6 bases at V and 4 bases at J; junction bases unmatched: 4. Germline V gene lookup returns CDR1 SNHLY and CDR2 FYNNEI. The assay was immunoSEQ multiplex PCR, and TCRdb's table has in-frame clones only and misses some. This table holds 300,000 to 450,000 clones, 86% found once. These data originate in a study of cytomegalovirus exposure and HLA in healthy donors. This TCR was recovered from a woman aged 18-29 years in good health and CMV-seronegative. The chain recombines TRBV2 with TRBJ1-1, with 11 bases matching TRBD1. Sequences were obtained from PBMCs. The CDR3 nucleotides are TGTGCCAGCAGGAAGGGACAGGGGGGCACTGAAGCTTTCTTT. This sequence encodes CASRKGQGGTEAFF.